Reported below is one T cell receptor beta chain. Its antigen target is currently unknown. Per-nucleotide qualities are absent, and no much larger clonotype sits a single base away. Other DNA sequences from this sample encode an identical CDR3 as well. CDR1 and CDR2, per the germline V gene, are KGHSH and LQKENI. The CDR3 holds 13 amino acids from the cysteine to the phenylalanine. Of all the DNA, just the CDR3 is kept, 39 bases in frame from base 1. V loses 2 bases of germline sequence and J loses 0 bases, and the interval between the two ends is 4 bases. This record belongs to a study of shared clonotypes between healthy human individuals (dated by TCRdb to 2019 to 2021). About the study as a whole: Three men and two women, aged 18 to 49 years, made up the cohort. Blood TCR repertoires of roughly 5 healthy adults were deeply sequenced to estimate repertoire size and the extent of clonotype sharing between individuals. For each donor, three plates each were used for CD4 naive and CD4 memory, two plates were used for CD8 naive, and one plate was used for CD8 memory. Each donor's leukapheresis produced roughly between roughly 0.85 and 9.5 billion PBMCs. To increase sequencing depth and limit assay-specific biases, TCR repertoire library preparation and sequencing were carried out by different laboratories using diverse techniques. The investigation overall reported the following: Even with the large sequencing depth, rarefaction of the sorted-subset datasets indicated that sequencing was incomplete. Naive subsets generally had larger estimated clonotype richness than memory subsets did. Sharing across a handful of donors was observed for about 5% of naive CD4, over 3% of naive CD8, 2.3% of memory CD4, and around 0.42% of memory CD8 clonotypes. Based on pairwise subsampling, the degree of clonotype sharing among donors was expected to be affected by sequencing depth. Sampling was limited to blood, and TCR repertoires in tissue likely differ from TCR repertoires in blood. Because the study included only a small number of donors, the genetic and exposure-history diversity represented was limited. Higher generation probabilities were observed for clonotypes shared by all four sorted-subset donors than for non-shared clonotypes.

Using the deep immunoSEQ assay, TCR CDR3 regions were amplified from genomic DNA by multiplex PCR. For each cell subset, the extracted genomic DNA was distributed evenly across all wells of several immunoSEQ 96-well plates, and each plate served as one replicate. For sorted subsets, around 200 ng genomic DNA, equal to 30,000 to 35,000 T cell genomes, was loaded into each replicate PCR. Purified libraries were quantified with a Qubit 3.0 fluorometer, sized on a Bioanalyzer 2100, and re-quantified with the KAPA Library Quantification kit. Each immunoSEQ 96-well plate was sequenced on its own single-read 150-cycle Illumina NextSeq 550 flow cell. The paper's processing steps were these. The immunoSEQ output contained only junctional sequences without quality scores, so filtering could not match that applied to full-length reads. Sequences were annotated with PyIR, a Python wrapper for IgBLAST v1.9, using IMGT germline references to assign V/J genes and CDR3. Any read was removed if the V/J assignment was weak (E-value above 1e-6), the CDR3 was missing, or the read contained stop codons, out-of-frame junctions, or ambiguous translated residues. A V3J clonotype was defined by an identical inferred V gene, J gene, and CDR3 amino acid sequence. Percentage overlap between repertoires was computed as shared unique clonotypes divided by the size of the smaller repertoire. Repertoire richness was assessed with RTK rarefaction, the Chao1 estimator, and Recon v2.1 estimates of unobserved clonotypes. Generation probabilities were computed with OLGA for all TCRbeta clonotypes obtained by the gDNA method from several donors. As stored in TCRdb, this immuneACCESS dataset retains in-frame rearrangements with V and J assigned. A fraction of the clones does not appear; measured against another copy, unresolved V genes explain less than half of the discrepancy, and the remainder lacks a known reason. D and trimming were read from the DNA, whereas the V and J calls and clone size are those reported in that table. The sample yields millions of clones; more than 90% were counted once. Together, the top ten hold more than 0.12% of the sample.

Healthy HIV-negative adults with no recently reported acute infections or vaccinations were included as donors. All donors were Caucasian adults living in Nashville, Tennessee, USA. Magnetic negative selection was used to enrich CD4+ T cells, after which naive cells were positively selected on CD45RA and the negative fraction became the memory subset. Blood was obtained by leukapheresis, after which PBMCs were separated by Ficoll-Histopaque density gradient centrifugation and cryopreserved in liquid nitrogen vapor phase. Analytical flow cytometry was used to check the purity and quantity of each magnetically sorted T cell population. Genomic DNA was isolated from every sorted fraction and measured by UV absorbance on a Nanodrop 2000c.

This sequence was found in a man aged 18 to 29 in good health. Material: naive CD4+ T cells sorted from blood. Interpreted using the paper, the cell subset or site label stands for: CD45RA+ positively selected. Rearrangement joined TRBV18 to TRBJ1-1; the D gene cannot be resolved reliably. CDR3 region: CASSPDLNTEAFF. The nucleotides read TGTGCCAGCTCACCAGACTTGAACACTGAAGCTTTCTTT.